Presented here are 8 T cell receptor beta chains from one specimen sequenced in a study of CXCR3-negative and CXCR3-positive naive CD8 T cells. Each TRB cDNA library was prepared by 5' RACE (with UMI labels). TCRdb reanalyzed the 5' RACE reads and collapses them to one entry per CDR3 protein, without DNA. This sample's table has about 5,800 distinct CDR3 sequences. No cognate antigen is known for these TCRs. Study-level results: Hydrophobicity was higher for TRB CDR3s found in CXCR3-positive naive cells than in CXCR3-negative naive cells.

Sequencing was carried out using naive CXCR3+ CD8+ T cells from blood. Subset defined: CD45RO-CCR7+CD27+CD95- naive CD8+ T cells expressing CXCR3 (TNR3+). All receptors come from a human donor in good health. Some clones in this sample may be carry-over from other donors' samples.

This clonotype ranks as medium-sized (0.01 to 0.1%) in terms of frequency. This rearrangement joins TRBV5-1 to TRBJ2-7; TCRdb designates TRBD1, a call that cannot be tested without DNA. Germline V CDR1 and CDR2: SGHRS, YFSETQ. CDR3 length: 15 amino acids. CDR3: CASSISGTGSVEQYF.

The V and J genes are TRBV6-5 and TRBJ1-5. This CDR3 region has 14 residues. Germline CDR1 and CDR2: MNHEY and SVGAGI. This CDR3 is CVSSYPIAAQPQHF.

CDR3: CASSLYGTDSNQPQHF. The gene calls are TRBV27 and TRBJ1-5; TCRdb reports TRBD1, a call that lacks DNA to check it against. The CDR3 has 16 amino acids. Looked up from germline, CDR1 is MNHEY and CDR2 is SMNVEV (reference sequence).

This clonotype is deemed medium-sized (0.01 to 0.1%) by its frequency. The chain carries TRBV5-1 and TRBJ2-7; TCRdb picks TRBD2, but there is no DNA to check that call. CDR1 and CDR2 (germline): SGHRS, YFSETQ. This CDR3 region has 14 residues. The CDR3 spells CASSFSGSSYEQYF.

V usage is TRBV2 and J usage is TRBJ2-3; TCRdb reports TRBD2, a call that lacks DNA to check it against. Germline V gives CDR1 SNHLY, CDR2 FYNNEI. The CDR3 covers 13 residues. The CDR3 protein is CAIPGLSTDTQYF.

The rearrangement links TRBV20-1 to TRBJ2-1; TCRdb names TRBD2, which stays unverified in the absence of DNA. Germline CDR1 DFQATT, CDR2 SNEGSKA (reference sequence). The CDR3 runs 15 residues. CDR3 protein: CSARPSGGAGNEQFF.

This clonotype is called medium-sized based on its frequency. The rearrangement uses TRBV7-3 and TRBJ2-1; TCRdb selects TRBD2, and the lack of DNA leaves this call unchecked. The CDR3 has 15 amino acids. Looked up from germline, CDR1 is SGHTA and CDR2 is FQGTGA. Here the CDR3 reads CASSLAGASYNEQFF.

This rearrangement joins TRBV29-1 to TRBJ1-1. Germline assignment: CDR1 SQVTM and CDR2 ANQGSEA. This CDR3 comprises 15 residues. The CDR3 sequence is CSVAKSGGFNTEAFF.